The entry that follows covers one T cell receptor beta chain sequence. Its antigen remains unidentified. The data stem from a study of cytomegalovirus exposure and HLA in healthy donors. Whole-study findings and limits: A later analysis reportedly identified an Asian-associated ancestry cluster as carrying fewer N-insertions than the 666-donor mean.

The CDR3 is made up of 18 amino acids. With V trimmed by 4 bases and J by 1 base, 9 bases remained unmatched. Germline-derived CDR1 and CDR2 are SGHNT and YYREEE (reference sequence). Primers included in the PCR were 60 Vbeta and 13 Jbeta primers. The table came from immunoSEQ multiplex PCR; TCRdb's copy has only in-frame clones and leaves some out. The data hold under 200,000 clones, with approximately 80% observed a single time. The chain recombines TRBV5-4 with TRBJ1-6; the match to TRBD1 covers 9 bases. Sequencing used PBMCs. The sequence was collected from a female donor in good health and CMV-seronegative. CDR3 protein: CASSGPGTGPSYNSPLHF. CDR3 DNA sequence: TGTGCCAGCAGCGGCCCGGGGACAGGGCCTTCCTATAATTCACCCCTCCACTTT.